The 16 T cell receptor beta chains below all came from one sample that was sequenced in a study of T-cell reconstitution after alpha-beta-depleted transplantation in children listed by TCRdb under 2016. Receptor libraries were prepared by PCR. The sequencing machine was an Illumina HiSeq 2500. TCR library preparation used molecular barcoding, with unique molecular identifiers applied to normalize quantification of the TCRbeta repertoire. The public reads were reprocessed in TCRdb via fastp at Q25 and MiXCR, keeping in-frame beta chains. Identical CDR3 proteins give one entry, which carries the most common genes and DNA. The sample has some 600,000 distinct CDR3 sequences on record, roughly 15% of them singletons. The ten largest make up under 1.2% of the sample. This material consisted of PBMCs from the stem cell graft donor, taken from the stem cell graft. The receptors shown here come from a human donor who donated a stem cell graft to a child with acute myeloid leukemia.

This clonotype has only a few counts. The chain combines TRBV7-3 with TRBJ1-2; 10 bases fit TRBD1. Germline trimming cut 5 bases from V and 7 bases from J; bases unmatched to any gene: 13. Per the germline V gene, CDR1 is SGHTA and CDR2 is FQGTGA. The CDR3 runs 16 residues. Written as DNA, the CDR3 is TGTGCCAGCAGCCCACTCTCCTCGGACAGGGGGGGTGGCTACACCTTC. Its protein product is CASSPLSSDRGGGYTF.

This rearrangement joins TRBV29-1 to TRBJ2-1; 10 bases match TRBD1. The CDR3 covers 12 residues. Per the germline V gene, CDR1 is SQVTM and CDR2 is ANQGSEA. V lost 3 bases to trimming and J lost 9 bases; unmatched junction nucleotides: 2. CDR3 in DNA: TGCAGCGTTGAGGGGGACAGGGGTGAGCAGTTCTTC. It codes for CSVEGDRGEQFF.

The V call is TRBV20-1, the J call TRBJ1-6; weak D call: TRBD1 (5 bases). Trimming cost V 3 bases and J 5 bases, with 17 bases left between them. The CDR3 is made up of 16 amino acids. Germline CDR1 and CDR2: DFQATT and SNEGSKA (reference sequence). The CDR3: CSARPTTAGDNSPLHF. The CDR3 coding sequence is TGCAGTGCTAGGCCCACGACGGCGGGGGATAATTCACCCCTCCACTTT.

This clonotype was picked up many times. CDR3 residues: CSARSFFADTQYF. CDR3 coding DNA: TGCAGTGCTAGAAGTTTCTTCGCAGATACGCAGTATTTT. The V and J genes are TRBV20-1 and TRBJ2-3; D call uncertain. Trimming removed 2 bases at V and 4 bases at J, with 10 bases between. This CDR3 comprises 13 residues. The germline CDR1 and CDR2 sequences are DFQATT and SNEGSKA (reference sequence).

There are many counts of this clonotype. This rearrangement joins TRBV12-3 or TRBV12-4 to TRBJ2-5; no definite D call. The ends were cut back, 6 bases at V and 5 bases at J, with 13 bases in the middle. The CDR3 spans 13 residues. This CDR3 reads CASSVNGRETQYF. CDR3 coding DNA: TGTGCCAGCAGCGTGAATGGCAGGGAGACCCAGTACTTC.

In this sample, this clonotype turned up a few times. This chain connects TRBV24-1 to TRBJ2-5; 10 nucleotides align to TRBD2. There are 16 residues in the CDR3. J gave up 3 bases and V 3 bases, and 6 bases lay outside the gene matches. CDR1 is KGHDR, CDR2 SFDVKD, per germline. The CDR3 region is CATSDVAGGRKETQYF. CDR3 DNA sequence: TGTGCCACCAGTGATGTAGCGGGGGGTAGGAAAGAGACCCAGTACTTC.

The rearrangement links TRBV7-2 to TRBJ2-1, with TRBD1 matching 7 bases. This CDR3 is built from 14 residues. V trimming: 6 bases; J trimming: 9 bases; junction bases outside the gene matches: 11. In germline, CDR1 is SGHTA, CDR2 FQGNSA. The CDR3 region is CASRSQGYRGEQFF. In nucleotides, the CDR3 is TGTGCCAGCAGAAGTCAGGGGTACAGGGGTGAGCAGTTCTTC.

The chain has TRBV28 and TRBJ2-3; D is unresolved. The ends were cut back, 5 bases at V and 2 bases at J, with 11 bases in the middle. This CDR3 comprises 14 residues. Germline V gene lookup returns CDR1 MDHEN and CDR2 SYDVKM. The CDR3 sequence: CASSSSGLTDTQYF. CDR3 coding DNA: TGTGCCAGCAGTAGCTCGGGTCTCACAGATACGCAGTATTTT. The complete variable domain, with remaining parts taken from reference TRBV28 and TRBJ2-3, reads DVKVTQSSRYLVKRTGEKVFLECVQDMDHENMFWYRQDPGLGLRLIYFSYDVKMKEKGDIPEGYSVSREKKERFSLILESASTNQTSMYLCASSSSGLTDTQYFGPGTRLTVL.

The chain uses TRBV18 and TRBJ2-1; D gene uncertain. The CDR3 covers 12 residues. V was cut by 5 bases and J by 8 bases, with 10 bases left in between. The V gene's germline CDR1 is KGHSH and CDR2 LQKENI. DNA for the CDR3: TGTGCCAGCTCAGAAGACGGTCATGAGCAGTTCTTC. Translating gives CASSEDGHEQFF.

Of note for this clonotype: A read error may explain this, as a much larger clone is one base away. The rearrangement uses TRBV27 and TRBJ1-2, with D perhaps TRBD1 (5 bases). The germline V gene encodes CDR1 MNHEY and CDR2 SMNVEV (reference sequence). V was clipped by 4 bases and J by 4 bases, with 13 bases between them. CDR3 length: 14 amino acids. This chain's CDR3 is CASSSLRASYGYTF. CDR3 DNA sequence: TGTGCCAGCAGTTCTCTCAGGGCTAGCTATGGCTACACCTTC.

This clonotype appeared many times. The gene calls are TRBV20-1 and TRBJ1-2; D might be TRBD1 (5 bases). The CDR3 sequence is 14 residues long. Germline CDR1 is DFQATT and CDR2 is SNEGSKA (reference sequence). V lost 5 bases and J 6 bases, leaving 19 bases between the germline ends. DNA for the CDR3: TGCAGTGCTGAAGGGGTAGGAGGGGACCATGGCTACACCTTC. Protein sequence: CSAEGVGGDHGYTF.

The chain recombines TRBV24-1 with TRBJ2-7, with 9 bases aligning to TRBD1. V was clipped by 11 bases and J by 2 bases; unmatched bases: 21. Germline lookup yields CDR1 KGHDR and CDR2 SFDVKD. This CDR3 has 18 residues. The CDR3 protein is CAICGPGQGFLPTYEQYF. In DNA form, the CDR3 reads TGTGCCATCTGTGGTCCGGGACAGGGTTTCTTACCTACCTACGAGCAGTACTTC.

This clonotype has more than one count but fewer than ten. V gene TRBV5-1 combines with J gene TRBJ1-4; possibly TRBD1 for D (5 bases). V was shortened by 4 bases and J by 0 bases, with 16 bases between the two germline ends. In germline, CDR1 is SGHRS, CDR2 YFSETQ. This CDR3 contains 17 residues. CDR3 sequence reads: CASSPGTATATNEKLFF. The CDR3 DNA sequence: TGCGCCAGCAGCCCGGGGACGGCTACTGCAACTAATGAAAAACTGTTTTTT.

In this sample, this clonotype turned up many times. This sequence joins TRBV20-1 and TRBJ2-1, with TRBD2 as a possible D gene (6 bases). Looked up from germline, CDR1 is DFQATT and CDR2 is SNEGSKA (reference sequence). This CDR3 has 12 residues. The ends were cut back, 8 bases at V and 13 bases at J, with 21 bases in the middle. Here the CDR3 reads CSTSDPGSKQFF. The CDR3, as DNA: TGCAGTACTTCCGACCCCGGGAGTAAACAGTTCTTC.

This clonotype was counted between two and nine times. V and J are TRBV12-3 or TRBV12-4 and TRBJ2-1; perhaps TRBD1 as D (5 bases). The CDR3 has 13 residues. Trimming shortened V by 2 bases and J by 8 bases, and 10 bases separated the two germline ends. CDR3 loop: CASSLRQGYEQFF. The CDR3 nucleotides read TGTGCCAGCAGTTTACGGCAGGGCTATGAGCAGTTCTTC.

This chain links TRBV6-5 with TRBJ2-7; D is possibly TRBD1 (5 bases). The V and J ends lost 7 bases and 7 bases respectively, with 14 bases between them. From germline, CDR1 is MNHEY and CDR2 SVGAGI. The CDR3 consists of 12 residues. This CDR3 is CASTHRIGEQYF. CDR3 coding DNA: TGTGCCAGCACCCACAGGATTGGAGAGCAGTACTTC.